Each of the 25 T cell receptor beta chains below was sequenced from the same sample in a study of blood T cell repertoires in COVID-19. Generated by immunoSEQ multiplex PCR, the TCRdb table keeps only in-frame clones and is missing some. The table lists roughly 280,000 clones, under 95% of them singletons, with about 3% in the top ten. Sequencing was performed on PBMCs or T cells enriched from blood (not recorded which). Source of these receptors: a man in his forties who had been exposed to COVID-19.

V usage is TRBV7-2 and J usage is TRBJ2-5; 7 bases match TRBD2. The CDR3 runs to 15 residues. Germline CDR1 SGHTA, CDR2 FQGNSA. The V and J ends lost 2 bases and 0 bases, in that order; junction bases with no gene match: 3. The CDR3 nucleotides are TGTGCCAGCAGCTTAAGCGGGATCTACCAAGAGACCCAGTACTTC. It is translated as CASSLSGIYQETQYF. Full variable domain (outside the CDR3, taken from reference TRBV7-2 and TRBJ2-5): GAGVSQSPSNKVTEKGKDVELRCDPISGHTALYWYRQSLGQGLEFLIYFQGNSAPDKSGLPSDRFSAERTGGSVSTLTIQRTQQEDSAVYLCASSLSGIYQETQYFGPGTRLLVL.

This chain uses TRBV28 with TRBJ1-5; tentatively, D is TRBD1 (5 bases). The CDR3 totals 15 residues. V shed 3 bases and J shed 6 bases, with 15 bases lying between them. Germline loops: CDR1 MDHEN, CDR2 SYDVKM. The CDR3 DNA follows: TGTGCCAGCAGTTTGAGGCAGGGATGGGCTCAGCCCCAGCATTTT. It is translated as CASSLRQGWAQPQHF.

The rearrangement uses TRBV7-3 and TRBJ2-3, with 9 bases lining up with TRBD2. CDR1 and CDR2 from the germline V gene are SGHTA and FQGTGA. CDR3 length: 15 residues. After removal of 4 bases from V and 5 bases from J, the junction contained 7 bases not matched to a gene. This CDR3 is CASSSSTTSGDTQYF. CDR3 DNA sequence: TGTGCCAGCAGCTCATCTACGACTAGCGGAGATACGCAGTATTTT.

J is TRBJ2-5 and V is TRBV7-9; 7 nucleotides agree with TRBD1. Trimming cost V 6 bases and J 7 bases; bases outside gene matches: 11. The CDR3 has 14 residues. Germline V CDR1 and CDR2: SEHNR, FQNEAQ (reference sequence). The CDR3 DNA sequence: TGTGCCAGCAGTCGAGATGACAGGGTTGGGACCCAGTACTTC. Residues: CASSRDDRVGTQYF.

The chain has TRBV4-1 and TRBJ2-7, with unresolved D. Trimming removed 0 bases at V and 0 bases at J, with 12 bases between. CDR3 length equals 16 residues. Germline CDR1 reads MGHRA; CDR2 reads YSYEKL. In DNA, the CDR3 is TGCGCCAGCAGCCAAGATACCGGCGCTAGCTCCTACGAGCAGTACTTC. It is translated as CASSQDTGASSYEQYF.

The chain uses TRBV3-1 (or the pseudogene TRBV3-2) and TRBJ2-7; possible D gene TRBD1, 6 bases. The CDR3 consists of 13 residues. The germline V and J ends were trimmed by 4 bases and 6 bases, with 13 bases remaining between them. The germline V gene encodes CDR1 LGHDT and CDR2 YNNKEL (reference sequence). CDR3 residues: CASSPRQEAEQYF. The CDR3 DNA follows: TGTGCCAGCAGCCCTAGACAGGAGGCCGAGCAGTACTTC.

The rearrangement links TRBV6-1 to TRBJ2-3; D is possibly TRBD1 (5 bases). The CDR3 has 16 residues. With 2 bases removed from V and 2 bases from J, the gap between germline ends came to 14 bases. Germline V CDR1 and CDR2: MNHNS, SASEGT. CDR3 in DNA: TGTGCCAGCAGTGAATATAAGGGGTCTACCACAGATACGCAGTATTTT. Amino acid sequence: CASSEYKGSTTDTQYF.

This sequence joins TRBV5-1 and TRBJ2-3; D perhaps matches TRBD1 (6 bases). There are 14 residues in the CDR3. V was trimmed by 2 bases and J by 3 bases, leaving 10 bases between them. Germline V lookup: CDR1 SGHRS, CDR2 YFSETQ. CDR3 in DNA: TGCGCCAGCAGCTTCCTCACAGGGACAGATACGCAGTATTTT. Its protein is CASSFLTGTDTQYF.

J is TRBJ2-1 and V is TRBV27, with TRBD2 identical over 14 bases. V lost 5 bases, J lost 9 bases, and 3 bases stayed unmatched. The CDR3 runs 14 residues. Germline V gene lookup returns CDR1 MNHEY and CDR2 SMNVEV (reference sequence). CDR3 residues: CASSGLAGGSEQFF. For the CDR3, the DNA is TGTGCCAGCAGTGGACTAGCGGGAGGATCTGAGCAGTTCTTC.

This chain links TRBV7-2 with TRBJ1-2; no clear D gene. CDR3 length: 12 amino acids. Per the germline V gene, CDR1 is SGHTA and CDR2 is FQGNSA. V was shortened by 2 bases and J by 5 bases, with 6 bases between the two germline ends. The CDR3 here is CASSLNRYGYTF. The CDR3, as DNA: TGTGCCAGCAGCTTAAATAGATATGGCTACACCTTC.

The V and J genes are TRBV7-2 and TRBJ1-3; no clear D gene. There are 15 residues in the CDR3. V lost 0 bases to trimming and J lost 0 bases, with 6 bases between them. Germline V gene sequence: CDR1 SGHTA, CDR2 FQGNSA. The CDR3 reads CASSLASVSGNTIYF. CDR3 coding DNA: TGTGCCAGCAGCTTAGCGTCAGTCTCTGGAAACACCATATATTTT.

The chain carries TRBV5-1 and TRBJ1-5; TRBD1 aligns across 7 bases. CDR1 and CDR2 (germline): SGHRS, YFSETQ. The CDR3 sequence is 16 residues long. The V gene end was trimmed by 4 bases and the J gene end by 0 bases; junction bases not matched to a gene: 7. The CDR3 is CASSLSPGGSNQPQHF. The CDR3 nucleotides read TGCGCCAGCAGCCTCTCACCAGGGGGTAGCAATCAGCCCCAGCATTTT.

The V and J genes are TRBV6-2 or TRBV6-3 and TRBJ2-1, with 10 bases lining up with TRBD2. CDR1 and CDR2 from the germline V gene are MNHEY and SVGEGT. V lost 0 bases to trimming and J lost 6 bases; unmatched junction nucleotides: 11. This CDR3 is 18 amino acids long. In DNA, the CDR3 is TGTGCCAGCAGTTACTCGAGCCTAGCGGGAGCACCTATCAATGAGCAGTTCTTC. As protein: CASSYSSLAGAPINEQFF.

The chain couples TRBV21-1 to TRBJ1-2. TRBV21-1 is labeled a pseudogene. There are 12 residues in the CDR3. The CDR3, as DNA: TGTGCCAGCAGCAAACGGGGTTGGGGCTACACCTTC. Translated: CASSKRGWGYTF.

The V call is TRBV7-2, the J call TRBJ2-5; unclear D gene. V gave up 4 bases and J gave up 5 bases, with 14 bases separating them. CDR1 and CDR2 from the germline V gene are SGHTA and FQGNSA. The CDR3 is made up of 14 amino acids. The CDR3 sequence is CASSSYLIGETQYF. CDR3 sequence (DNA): TGTGCCAGCAGCTCGTACTTAATCGGGGAGACCCAGTACTTC.

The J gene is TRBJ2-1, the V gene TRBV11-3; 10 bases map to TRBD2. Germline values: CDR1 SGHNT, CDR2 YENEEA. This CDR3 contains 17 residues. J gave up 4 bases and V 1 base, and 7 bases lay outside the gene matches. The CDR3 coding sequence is TGTGCCAGCAGCTTAGGGGTTACTAGCGGGATATACAATGAGCAGTTCTTC. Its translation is CASSLGVTSGIYNEQFF.

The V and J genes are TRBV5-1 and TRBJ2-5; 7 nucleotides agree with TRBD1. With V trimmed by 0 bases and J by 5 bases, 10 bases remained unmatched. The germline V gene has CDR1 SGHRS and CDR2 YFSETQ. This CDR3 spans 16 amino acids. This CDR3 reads CASSLGETGDGETQYF. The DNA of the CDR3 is TGCGCCAGCAGCTTGGGAGAAACAGGGGATGGGGAGACCCAGTACTTC.

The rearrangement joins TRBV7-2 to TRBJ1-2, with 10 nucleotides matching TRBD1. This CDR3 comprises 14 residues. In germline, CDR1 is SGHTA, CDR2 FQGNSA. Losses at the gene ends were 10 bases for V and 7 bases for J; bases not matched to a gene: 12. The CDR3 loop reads CATKNRDRGLGYTF. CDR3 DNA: TGTGCCACTAAAAATCGGGACAGGGGACTTGGCTACACCTTC.

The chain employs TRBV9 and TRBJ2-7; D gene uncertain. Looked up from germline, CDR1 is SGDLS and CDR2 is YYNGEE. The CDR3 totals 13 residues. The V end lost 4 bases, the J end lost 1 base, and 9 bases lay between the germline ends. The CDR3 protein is CASSSTSSYEQYF. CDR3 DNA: TGTGCCAGCAGCTCCACTTCATCCTACGAGCAGTACTTC.

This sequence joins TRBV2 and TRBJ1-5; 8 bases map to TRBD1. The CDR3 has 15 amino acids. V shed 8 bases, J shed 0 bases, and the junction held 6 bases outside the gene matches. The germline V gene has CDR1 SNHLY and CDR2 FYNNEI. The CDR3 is CASRGQVYSNQPQHF. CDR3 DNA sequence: TGTGCCAGCCGGGGACAGGTTTATAGCAATCAGCCCCAGCATTTT.

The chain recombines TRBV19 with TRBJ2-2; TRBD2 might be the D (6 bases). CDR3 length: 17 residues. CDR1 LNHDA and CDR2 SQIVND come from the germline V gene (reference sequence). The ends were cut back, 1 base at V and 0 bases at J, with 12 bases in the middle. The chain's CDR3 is CASSIVTSWANTGELFF. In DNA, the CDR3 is TGTGCCAGTAGTATAGTGACTAGTTGGGCGAACACCGGGGAGCTGTTTTTT.

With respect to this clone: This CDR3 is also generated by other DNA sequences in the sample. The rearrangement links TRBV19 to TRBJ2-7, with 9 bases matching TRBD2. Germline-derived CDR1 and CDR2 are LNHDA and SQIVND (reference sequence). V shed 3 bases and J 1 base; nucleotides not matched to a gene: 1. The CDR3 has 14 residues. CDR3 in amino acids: CASSISGSSYEQYF. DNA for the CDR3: TGTGCCAGTAGTATTAGCGGGAGTTCCTACGAGCAGTACTTC.

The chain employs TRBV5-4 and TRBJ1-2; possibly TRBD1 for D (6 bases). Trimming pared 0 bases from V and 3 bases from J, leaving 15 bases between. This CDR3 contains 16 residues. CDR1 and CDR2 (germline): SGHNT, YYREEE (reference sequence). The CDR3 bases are TGTGCCAGCAGCTTGGGGGCCGCCAGGGGCGACTATGGCTACACCTTC. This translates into CASSLGAARGDYGYTF.

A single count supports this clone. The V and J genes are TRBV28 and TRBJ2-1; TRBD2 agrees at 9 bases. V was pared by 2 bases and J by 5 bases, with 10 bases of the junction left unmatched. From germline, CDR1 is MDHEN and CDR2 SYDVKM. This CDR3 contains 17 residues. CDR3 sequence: CASSLGWGAGGDNEQFF. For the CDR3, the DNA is TGTGCCAGCAGTTTAGGCTGGGGTGCGGGAGGGGACAATGAGCAGTTCTTC.

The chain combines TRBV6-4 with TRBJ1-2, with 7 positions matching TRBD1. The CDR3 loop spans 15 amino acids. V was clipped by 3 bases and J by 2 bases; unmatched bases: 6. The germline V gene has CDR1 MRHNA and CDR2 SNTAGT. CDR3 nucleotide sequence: TGTGCCAGCAGTGAGACGTCGACAGGGAACTATGGCTACACCTTC. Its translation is CASSETSTGNYGYTF.